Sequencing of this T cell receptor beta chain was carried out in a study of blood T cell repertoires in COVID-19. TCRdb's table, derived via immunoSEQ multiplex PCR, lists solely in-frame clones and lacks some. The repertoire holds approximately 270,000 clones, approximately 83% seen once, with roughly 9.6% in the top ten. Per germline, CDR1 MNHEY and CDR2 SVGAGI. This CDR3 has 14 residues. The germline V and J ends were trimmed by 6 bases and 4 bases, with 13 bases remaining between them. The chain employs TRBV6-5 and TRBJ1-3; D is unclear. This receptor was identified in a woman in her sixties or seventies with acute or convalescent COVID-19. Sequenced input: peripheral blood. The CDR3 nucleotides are TGTGCCAGCAGCGCTACGACGGGAGGAAACACCATATATTTT. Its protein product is CASSATTGGNTIYF.